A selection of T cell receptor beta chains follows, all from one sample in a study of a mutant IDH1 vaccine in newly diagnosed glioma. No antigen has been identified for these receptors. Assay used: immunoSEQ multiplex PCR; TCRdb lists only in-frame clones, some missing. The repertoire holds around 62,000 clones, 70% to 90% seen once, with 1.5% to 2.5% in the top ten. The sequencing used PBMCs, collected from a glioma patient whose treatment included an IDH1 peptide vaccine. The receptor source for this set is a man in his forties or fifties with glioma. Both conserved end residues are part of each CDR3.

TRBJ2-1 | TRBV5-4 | CASSLRLVGFGEQFF
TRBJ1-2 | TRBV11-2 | CASSFEAGRGDGYTF
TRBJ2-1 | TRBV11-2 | CASSLAWNEQFF
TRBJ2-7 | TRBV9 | CASSVDAGGLGNEQYF
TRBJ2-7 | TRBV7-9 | CASSKAGTGAGEQYF
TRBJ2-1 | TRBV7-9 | CASSPRQGSYNEQFF
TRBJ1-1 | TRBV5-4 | CASSRGLGGGTAFF
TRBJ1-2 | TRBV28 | CASSSPTGYFYGYTF
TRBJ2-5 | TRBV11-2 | CASSTMAGTQYF
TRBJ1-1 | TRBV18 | CASSPNKNTEAFF
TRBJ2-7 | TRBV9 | CASSVGPSGGYEQYF
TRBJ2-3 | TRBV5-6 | CASSLSGTSTDTQYF
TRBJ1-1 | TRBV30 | CAWRRGVSMNTEAFF
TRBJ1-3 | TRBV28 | CASSFGQRNSGNTIYF
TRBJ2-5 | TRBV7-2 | CASSAQTSGNPKTQYF
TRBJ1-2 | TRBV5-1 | CASSLDAGSNYGYTF
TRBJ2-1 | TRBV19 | CASTRTSAYNEQFF
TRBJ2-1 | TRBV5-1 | CASSLASGGAIEQFF